This T cell receptor beta chain was captured by sequencing in a study of STAT5B mutations in CD4+ large granular lymphocyte leukemia. Buffy coats from healthy blood donors served as controls. CDR3 length: 15 amino acids. In germline, CDR1 is SEHNR, CDR2 FQNEAQ (reference sequence). V lost 2 bases and J lost 2, with 12 bases in between. Method: immunoSEQ multiplex PCR; TCRdb's copy keeps in-frame clones and lacks some. The table includes fewer than 40,000 clones, about three quarters detected once. Study-level results: No patients shared main leukemic clonotypes, though roughly 25% appeared at low frequency elsewhere.

This clone was recorded only once. No antigen is known for it. The clonotype was recovered from a human donor in good health. The sample consisted of CD4+ T cells from blood buffy coats. This sequence joins TRBV7-9 and TRBJ1-2; no clear D. The CDR3 region has the DNA TGTGCCAGCAGCTTAAACCCCCCGCCCAACTATGGCTACACCTTC. It is translated as CASSLNPPPNYGYTF.